Listed below are T cell receptor beta chains from one sample, sequenced in a study of T cell responses to AZD1222 COVID-19 vaccine. This table comes from immunoSEQ multiplex PCR, and its TCRdb copy is limited to in-frame clones, with some not included. The table shows 100,000 or so clones, with around 94% occurring only once. The sequenced sample was peripheral blood, obtained on day 0 of AZD1222 vaccination. The receptors here all came from an adult in good health. Each CDR3 is given with its conserved first and last residue. Fields, in order: J gene, D gene, clone size, V gene, CDR3 protein, CDR3 DNA. D genes are given only for firm matches. The size of a clone is reported for some rows only, either as once, few or many, or as a class for expanded clones.

TRBJ2-5 TRBD2 NA TRBV19 CASRSLAGVGETQYF TGTGCCAGTAGGAGTCTAGCGGGAGTTGGAGAGACCCAGTACTTC
TRBJ2-1 TRBD1 NA TRBV27 CASSLWTGTGGGEQFF TGTGCCAGCAGTTTGTGGACCGGGACAGGGGGAGGTGAGCAGTTCTTC
TRBJ2-7 NA NA TRBV18 CASSPVLSYEQYF TGTGCCAGCTCACCGGTCTTATCCTACGAGCAGTACTTC
TRBJ1-1 NA NA TRBV28 CASSFGPRNTEAFF TGTGCCAGCAGTTTCGGGCCGAGAAACACTGAAGCTTTCTTT
TRBJ2-7 NA few TRBV21-1 CASSKVGIPYEQYF TGTGCCAGCAGCAAAGTGGGAATTCCCTACGAGCAGTACTTC
TRBJ2-2 TRBD2 NA TRBV27 CASSHAGGLAVTGELFF TGTGCCAGCAGCCATGCCGGAGGACTAGCGGTCACCGGGGAGCTGTTTTTT
TRBJ1-1 TRBD1 NA TRBV5-1 CASSWGQTFEAFF TGCGCCAGCAGCTGGGGACAGACATTTGAAGCTTTCTTT
TRBJ2-7 TRBD1 NA TRBV5-8 CASSPRDRVPYEQYF TGTGCCAGCAGCCCCCGGGACAGGGTCCCCTACGAGCAGTACTTC
TRBJ2-3 NA NA TRBV5-1 CASTYGGRDTDTQYF TGCGCCAGCACCTATGGGGGGAGAGACACAGATACGCAGTATTTT
TRBJ1-3 NA NA TRBV13 CASSFSGNTIYF TGTGCCAGCAGCTTTTCTGGAAACACCATATATTTT
TRBJ1-5 NA NA TRBV27 CASSLSSNQPQHF TGTGCCAGCAGTTTATCAAGCAATCAGCCCCAGCATTTT
TRBJ2-7 NA once TRBV7-9 CASSLAKGTSNSYEQYF TGTGCCAGCAGCTTAGCTAAGGGGACCTCCAACTCCTACGAGCAGTACTTC
TRBJ2-2 TRBD1 NA TRBV7-9 CASALGQAGELFF TGTGCCAGCGCCCTTGGACAGGCCGGGGAGCTGTTTTTT
TRBJ2-2 NA NA TRBV5-4 CASSPQWGGAGELFF TGTGCCAGCAGCCCTCAGTGGGGAGGTGCCGGGGAGCTGTTTTTT
TRBJ2-7 TRBD1 once TRBV27 CASAPGQGSYEQYF TGTGCCAGCGCCCCGGGACAGGGATCCTACGAGCAGTACTTC
TRBJ2-7 NA NA TRBV12-3/TRBV12-4 CASKKGEGYEQYF TGTGCCAGCAAAAAGGGCGAGGGCTACGAGCAGTACTTC
TRBJ1-4 NA NA TRBV5-4 CASSSKAATNEKLFF TGTGCCAGCAGCTCCAAGGCCGCAACTAATGAAAAACTGTTTTTT
TRBJ1-2 NA few TRBV6-4 CASSDSMGTGDGYTF TGTGCCAGCAGTGACTCGATGGGTACGGGAGATGGCTACACCTTC
TRBJ1-2 NA once TRBV10-2 CASSATSGDYGYTF TGCGCCAGCAGTGCCACCTCAGGGGACTATGGCTACACCTTC
TRBJ1-6 TRBD1 NA TRBV5-1 CASSPAGGRDSPLHF TGCGCCAGCAGTCCGGCAGGGGGTAGGGATTCACCCCTCCACTTT
TRBJ1-2 TRBD1 NA TRBV11-2 CASSFPDRGSYGYTF TGTGCCAGCAGCTTTCCGGACAGGGGGTCCTATGGCTACACCTTC
TRBJ1-5 NA NA TRBV4-1 CASSQVRLNQPQHF TGCGCCAGCAGCCAAGTACGGTTAAATCAGCCCCAGCATTTT
TRBJ1-5 TRBD1 NA TRBV28 CASSDRQGGNQPQHF TGTGCCAGCAGTGACCGACAGGGTGGCAATCAGCCCCAGCATTTT
TRBJ2-4 NA NA TRBV5-1 CASSLGTQLLAKNIQYF TGCGCCAGCAGCCTGGGGACGCAGCTACTAGCCAAAAACATTCAGTACTTC
TRBJ1-3 NA NA TRBV5-1 CASSLGNSGNTIYF TGCGCCAGCAGCTTAGGGAACTCTGGAAACACCATATATTTT
TRBJ1-1 TRBD1 NA TRBV28 CASSLLDRGNTEAFF TGTGCCAGCAGTTTACTTGACAGGGGGAACACTGAAGCTTTCTTT
TRBJ2-5 NA once TRBV4-1 CASSQEGETQYF TGCGCCAGCAGCCAGGAGGGAGAGACCCAGTACTTC
TRBJ1-6 NA NA TRBV4-1 CASSQDRLSPLHF TGCGCCAGCAGCCAAGACCGACTTTCACCCCTCCACTTT
TRBJ1-5 NA NA TRBV27 CASSFGGDNQPQHF TGTGCCAGCAGTTTTGGGGGGGACAATCAGCCCCAGCATTTT
TRBJ1-2 TRBD1 NA TRBV7-9 CASSLGYRGKENDGYTF TGTGCCAGCAGCTTAGGATACAGGGGGAAGGAAAACGATGGCTACACCTTC
TRBJ1-1 NA NA TRBV6-5 CASSQRGTEAFF TGTGCCAGCAGCCAGAGGGGCACTGAAGCTTTCTTT
TRBJ1-1 NA NA TRBV5-1 CASSLAIGEAEAFF TGCGCCAGCAGCTTGGCCATAGGGGAAGCTGAAGCTTTCTTT
TRBJ1-1 NA NA TRBV6-5 CASSYDRNMNTEAFF TGTGCCAGCAGTTACGACAGAAACATGAACACTGAAGCTTTCTTT
TRBJ2-5 NA NA TRBV25-1 CASSDEGRVETQYF TGTGCCAGCAGTGACGAGGGACGGGTAGAGACCCAGTACTTC
TRBJ2-3 NA NA TRBV10-3 CAISEVLETSTDTQYF TGTGCCATCAGTGAGGTCCTAGAAACTAGCACAGATACGCAGTATTTT
TRBJ1-1 NA NA TRBV27 CASSLNYPGVSTEAFF TGTGCCAGCAGTCTAAATTATCCCGGGGTATCCACTGAAGCTTTCTTT
TRBJ2-2 NA once TRBV18 CASSEQGLNTGELFF TGTGCCAGCTCGGAGCAGGGACTGAACACCGGGGAGCTGTTTTTT
TRBJ1-1 NA NA TRBV5-1 CASSLGQRNTEAFF TGCGCCAGCAGCTTGGGTCAGAGGAACACTGAAGCTTTCTTT
TRBJ1-6 TRBD1 NA TRBV7-2 CASSLVGDRNSPLHF TGTGCCAGCAGCTTAGTTGGGGACAGAAATTCACCCCTCCACTTT
TRBJ1-1 TRBD1 NA TRBV18 CASSPHGTGNTEAFF TGTGCCAGCTCACCACATGGGACAGGGAACACTGAAGCTTTCTTT
TRBJ1-3 NA once TRBV30 CAWSQGQFTSGNTIYF TGTGCCTGGAGCCAAGGACAGTTTACCTCTGGAAACACCATATATTTT
TRBJ2-1 TRBD2 NA TRBV7-3 CASSPLSGGVRNEQFF TGTGCCAGCAGCCCGCTTAGCGGGGGGGTTCGGAATGAGCAGTTCTTC
TRBJ1-1 NA NA TRBV3-1/TRBV3-2 CASSATDRFVMNTEAFF TGTGCCAGCAGCGCTACTGACCGTTTCGTTATGAACACTGAAGCTTTCTTT
TRBJ1-6 NA NA TRBV19 CASSINPGTPNSPLHF TGTGCCAGTAGTATCAACCCCGGGACACCGAATTCACCCCTCCACTTT
TRBJ1-1 TRBD1 NA TRBV25-1 CASSDFGQGEAFF TGTGCCAGCAGTGATTTCGGACAGGGAGAAGCTTTCTTT
TRBJ1-5 NA NA TRBV19 CASSIRGSSNQPQHF TGTGCCAGTAGTATCAGGGGATCGAGCAATCAGCCCCAGCATTTT
TRBJ1-5 NA NA TRBV6-2/TRBV6-3 CASSTNSGRLRNQPQHF TGTGCCAGCAGTACTAACTCAGGGCGCCTGCGCAATCAGCCCCAGCATTTT
TRBJ2-7 NA NA TRBV21-1 CASSKEGTITSDYEQYF TGTGCCAGCAGCAAAGAGGGGACAATAACTAGCGACTACGAGCAGTACTTC
TRBJ1-5 NA NA TRBV5-8 CASSFGYRAAYHQPQHF TGTGCCAGCAGCTTCGGATACAGGGCTGCATATCATCAGCCCCAGCATTTT
TRBJ1-1 NA NA TRBV5-4 CASSLATEAFF TGTGCCAGCAGCTTGGCCACTGAAGCTTTCTTT
TRBJ2-4 NA NA TRBV7-2 CASSLSPSSIQYF TGTGCCAGCAGCCTTTCCCCTAGCTCTATTCAGTACTTC
TRBJ1-2 NA NA TRBV5-1 CASSLVSDYGYTF TGCGCCAGCAGCTTGGTGTCCGACTATGGCTACACCTTC
TRBJ2-3 NA NA TRBV18 CASSPPSTDTQYF TGTGCCAGCTCACCACCCAGCACAGATACGCAGTATTTT
TRBJ1-5 TRBD1 NA TRBV29-1 CSVAGTGNSNQPQHF TGCAGCGTGGCAGGGACAGGGAATAGCAATCAGCCCCAGCATTTT
TRBJ1-2 NA once TRBV12-3/TRBV12-4 CASSRTGNGYTF TGTGCCAGCAGCCGGACGGGGAATGGCTACACCTTC
TRBJ2-1 NA NA TRBV5-1 CASSIGIHNEQFF TGCGCCAGCAGCATAGGGATACACAATGAGCAGTTCTTC